This TCR beta chain was sequenced during a study of human T cells and chemical hapten exposure. The V end lost 4 bases, the J end lost 4 bases, and 21 bases lay between the germline ends. This CDR3 region has 17 residues. Germline V gives CDR1 MNHEY, CDR2 SVGEGT. TCRdb re-called the RACE reads through MiXCR, storing one row per CDR3 protein. The sample lists nearly 350,000 distinct CDR3 sequences, approximately 6.3% occurring once. Sample time point: patch test 1, 2 weeks after DPC sensitization. Described treatment: therapeutic diphenylcyclopropenone sensitization with weekly scalp DPC. The TCR was taken from a woman aged 18-29 years with alopecia areata. Some clones in this sample may be carry-over from other donors' samples. The sequenced sample was whole blood, obtained in connection with sensitization to the hapten diphenylcyclopropenone (DPC). The chain couples TRBV6-2 or TRBV6-3 to TRBJ2-3, with a weak D call TRBD2 (6 bases). CDR3 in amino acids: CASSSPFLRGAADTQYF. The CDR3 coding sequence is TGTGCCAGCAGTTCCCCCTTTTTGCGGGGAGCGGCAGATACGCAGTATTTT.